Each of the 32 T cell receptor beta chains below was sequenced from the same sample in a study of T cell responses to AZD1222 COVID-19 vaccine. Clones were read by immunoSEQ multiplex PCR, and TCRdb kept only the in-frame ones, dropping some. The data show 45,000 to 60,000 clones, around three quarters seen once. The material was peripheral blood, obtained on day 0 of AZD1222 vaccination. These receptors all stem from an adult in good health.

The rearrangement joins TRBV2 to TRBJ2-3, with D hard to call. The ends were cut back, 1 base at V and 5 bases at J, with 4 bases in the middle. Germline CDR1 SNHLY, CDR2 FYNNEI. This CDR3 is 12 amino acids long. The CDR3 loop reads CASSEDRDTQYF. The CDR3 nucleotides read TGTGCCAGCAGTGAAGACAGAGATACGCAGTATTTT.

The chain links TRBV7-2 to TRBJ1-5; TRBD1 might be the D (6 bases). V was shortened by 2 bases and J by 5 bases, with 10 bases between the two germline ends. The CDR3 is 14 amino acids. Germline V gene sequence: CDR1 SGHTA, CDR2 FQGNSA. CDR3: CASSLRSGDQPQHF. DNA for the CDR3: TGTGCCAGCAGCTTAAGGTCAGGGGATCAGCCCCAGCATTTT.

The V and J genes are TRBV5-6 and TRBJ1-6; D is perhaps TRBD1 (5 bases). Germline CDR1 SGHDT, CDR2 YYEEEE. The length of the CDR3 is 13 residues. Trimming took off 4 bases at V and 7 bases at J, with 9 bases between the two ends. The CDR3, as DNA: TGTGCCAGCAGCCCTCGACAGAATTCACCCCTCCACTTT. This codes for CASSPRQNSPLHF.

The chain uses TRBV9 and TRBJ2-7, with 8 nucleotides matching TRBD1. With V trimmed by 4 bases and J by 2 bases, 11 bases remained unmatched. CDR1 SGDLS and CDR2 YYNGEE come from the germline V gene. CDR3 length: 16 amino acids. The DNA for the CDR3 is TGTGCCAGCAGCAAAGGGGCCGGGACAGGAGCCTACGAGCAGTACTTC. It is translated as CASSKGAGTGAYEQYF.

The rearrangement links TRBV5-1 to TRBJ2-1; the match to TRBD1 covers 11 bases. The V segment lost 2 bases and the J segment 3 bases; nucleotides outside the gene matches: 1. There are 15 residues in the CDR3. Germline V lookup: CDR1 SGHRS, CDR2 YFSETQ. The CDR3 DNA reads TGCGCCAGCAGCTTAGGGACAGGGGGCTACAATGAGCAGTTCTTC. The encoded protein is CASSLGTGGYNEQFF.

CDR3 region: CASSIGGRVSNQPQHF. CDR3 nucleotide sequence: TGTGCCAGTAGTATAGGGGGGCGGGTGAGCAATCAGCCCCAGCATTTT. This chain uses TRBV19 with TRBJ1-5; tentative D call: TRBD1 (6 bases). The V end lost 1 base, the J end lost 1 base, and 11 bases lay between the germline ends. The CDR3 covers 16 residues. CDR1 is LNHDA and CDR2 is SQIVND in the germline V gene (reference sequence).

In this sample, this clone turned up once. The rearrangement joins TRBV7-9 to TRBJ1-6; D uncertain. This CDR3 contains 13 residues. Trimming shortened V by 7 bases and J by 6 bases, and 10 bases separated the two germline ends. CDR1 and CDR2 from the germline V gene are SEHNR and FQNEAQ (reference sequence). Written as DNA, the CDR3 is TGTGCCAGCACCACCCAGCTTAATTCACCCCTCCACTTT. It encodes CASTTQLNSPLHF.

This clone came up once. The V call is TRBV24-1, the J call TRBJ1-1, with D perhaps matching TRBD1 (5 bases). Trimming cost V 7 bases and J 1 base, with 6 bases left between them. Germline assignment: CDR1 KGHDR and CDR2 SFDVKD. The CDR3 runs to 12 residues. Here the CDR3 reads CATRGGNTEAFF. CDR3 DNA: TGTGCCACCAGGGGGGGGAACACTGAAGCTTTCTTT.

This clone was seen just once. The chain combines TRBV13 with TRBJ1-1; D is undetermined. Germline CDR1 reads PRHDT; CDR2 reads FYEKMQ (reference sequence). Trimming removed 0 bases at V and 8 bases at J, with 7 bases between. This CDR3 contains 12 residues. The CDR3, as DNA: TGTGCCAGCAGCTTAGGAGGGATAGAAGCTTTCTTT. Translated, it gives CASSLGGIEAFF.

There are a few counts of this clone. The chain uses TRBV7-8 and TRBJ2-2; no firm D call. The CDR3 spans 15 residues. Trimming pared 2 bases from V and 1 base from J, leaving 8 bases between. Germline-derived CDR1 and CDR2 are SGHVS and FQNEAQ. Written as DNA, the CDR3 is TGTGCCAGCAGCTTATGGTTAGGGAACACCGGGGAGCTGTTTTTT. Its translation: CASSLWLGNTGELFF.

The chain employs TRBV11-2 and TRBJ1-3, with D possibly being TRBD1 (6 bases). The CDR3 is 16 residues long. CDR1 and CDR2 (germline): SGHAT, FQNNGV. V was cut by 1 base and J by 4 bases, with 14 bases left in between. The CDR3 spells CASSLGGPGAGNTIYF. In nucleotides, the CDR3 is TGTGCCAGCAGCTTAGGGGGCCCAGGGGCCGGAAACACCATATATTTT.

This clone was observed a single time. The rearrangement joins TRBV5-1 to TRBJ1-1; the D gene is possibly TRBD1 (6 bases). CDR3 length: 17 residues. Germline V CDR1 and CDR2: SGHRS, YFSETQ. The germline V and J ends were trimmed by 2 bases and 1 base, with 18 bases remaining between them. CDR3 DNA: TGCGCCAGCAGCTTTTCGTCGGGGACATCGCCGAACACTGAAGCTTTCTTT. Translating it yields CASSFSSGTSPNTEAFF.

The CDR3 DNA follows: TGTGCCAGCAGCCCAGGGACAGCAAAGAATAGCAATCAGCCCCAGCATTTT. This gives the protein CASSPGTAKNSNQPQHF. V and J are TRBV3-1 (or the pseudogene TRBV3-2) and TRBJ1-5; 7 bases line up with TRBD1. V was clipped by 4 bases and J by 0 bases; unmatched bases: 9. CDR1 and CDR2 from the germline V gene are LGHDT and YNNKEL (reference sequence). The CDR3 contains 17 residues.

V and J are TRBV15 and TRBJ2-5, with TRBD2 matching 9 bases. The CDR3 has 14 amino acids. J was trimmed by 4 bases and V by 5 bases; bases with no gene match: 5. Germline lookup yields CDR1 LNHNV and CDR2 YYDKDF (reference sequence). CDR3 in DNA: TGTGCCACCAGCGGTAGCGGGAGTCCAGAGACCCAGTACTTC. It is translated as CATSGSGSPETQYF. Based on the CDR3 plus reference TRBV15 and TRBJ2-5, the full variable domain is DAMVIQNPRYQVTQFGKPVTLSCSQTLNHNVMYWYQQKSSQAPKLLFHYYDKDFNNEADTPDNFQSRRPNTSFCFLDIRSPGLGDTAMYLCATSGSGSPETQYFGPGTRLLVL.

The V call is TRBV5-4, the J call TRBJ1-4; D unresolved. From germline, CDR1 is SGHNT and CDR2 YYREEE (reference sequence). V was pared by 0 bases and J by 5 bases, with 5 bases between. CDR3 size: 13 residues. The CDR3 DNA follows: TGTGCCAGCAGCTTGGATCCGAATGAAAAACTGTTTTTT. Protein: CASSLDPNEKLFF. The full variable domain, its missing parts supplied by reference TRBV5-4 and TRBJ1-4, is ETGVTQSPTHLIKTRGQQVTLRCSSQSGHNTVSWYQQALGQGPQFIFQYYREEENGRGNFPPRFSGLQFPNYSSELNVNALELDDSALYLCASSLDPNEKLFFGSGTQLSVL.

For this clone: Other nucleotide sequences from this sample produce the same CDR3. The chain has TRBV27 and TRBJ1-4, with TRBD1 as a possible D gene (6 bases). CDR3 length: 14 residues. V gave up 2 bases and J gave up 7 bases, with 11 bases separating them. CDR1 is MNHEY, CDR2 SMNVEV, per germline (reference sequence). The CDR3 loop is CASSLRGGGEKLFF. In DNA, the CDR3 is TGTGCCAGCAGTTTAAGAGGGGGGGGTGAAAAACTGTTTTTT.

V and J are TRBV10-1 and TRBJ2-7; D tentatively fits TRBD1 or TRBD2 (5 bases each). Between the trimmed V and J ends, which lost 2 bases and 3 bases, there was a span of 8 bases. This CDR3 has 13 amino acids. Germline V gene lookup returns CDR1 WNHNN and CDR2 SYGVQD (reference sequence). The CDR3, as DNA: TGCGCCAGCAGTGAGGGGACGGTCTACGAGCAGTACTTC. This sequence encodes CASSEGTVYEQYF.

The chain recombines TRBV7-2 with TRBJ1-1, with 8 positions matching TRBD1. In germline, CDR1 is SGHTA, CDR2 FQGNSA. V was clipped by 3 bases and J by 4 bases; unmatched bases: 7. The CDR3 has 15 amino acids. The CDR3 sequence: CASSFRRGRGTEAFF. The CDR3 coding sequence is TGTGCCAGCAGCTTTCGCAGGGGGCGCGGCACTGAAGCTTTCTTT. The full variable domain, in which reference TRBV7-2 and TRBJ1-1 provide the parts outside the CDR3, is GAGVSQSPSNKVTEKGKDVELRCDPISGHTALYWYRQSLGQGLEFLIYFQGNSAPDKSGLPSDRFSAERTGGSVSTLTIQRTQQEDSAVYLCASSFRRGRGTEAFFGQGTRLTVV.

The J gene is TRBJ2-5, the V gene TRBV28; D gene unclear. Germline V gene sequence: CDR1 MDHEN, CDR2 SYDVKM. Trimming pared 8 bases from V and 4 bases from J, leaving 11 bases between. The CDR3 has 12 residues. The CDR3 region has the DNA TGTGCCAGCGCCAGCGTGCCAGAGACCCAGTACTTC. Translation gives CASASVPETQYF.

The chain uses TRBV7-9 and TRBJ1-1, with 7 bases lining up with TRBD1. CDR3 length equals 14 residues. Germline loops: CDR1 SEHNR, CDR2 FQNEAQ (reference sequence). V was clipped by 6 bases and J by 5 bases; unmatched bases: 9. The CDR3 spells CASSLTGWETEAFF. Written as DNA, the CDR3 is TGTGCCAGCAGTCTGACAGGGTGGGAAACTGAAGCTTTCTTT.

This clone appeared once. The genes are TRBV15 and TRBJ2-7, with D perhaps TRBD2 (5 bases). Germline V CDR1 and CDR2: LNHNV, YYDKDF (reference sequence). The CDR3 spans 16 residues. V lost 0 bases and J lost 0, with 12 bases in between. CDR3 in amino acids: CATSRDSGGSSYEQYF. The CDR3 nucleotides read TGTGCCACCAGCAGAGATTCGGGTGGGAGCTCCTACGAGCAGTACTTC.

V usage is TRBV6-5 and J usage is TRBJ1-5; TRBD1 aligns across 8 bases. Germline-derived CDR1 and CDR2 are MNHEY and SVGAGI. V was clipped by 7 bases and J by 1 base; unmatched bases: 6. This CDR3 is 15 amino acids long. The CDR3, as DNA: TGTGCCAGCACTTCTGGACAGGGAAGCAATCAGCCCCAGCATTTT. It encodes CASTSGQGSNQPQHF.

J is TRBJ1-1 and V is TRBV28, with no clear D. With 7 bases removed from V and 6 bases from J, the gap between germline ends came to 15 bases. The CDR3 has 13 amino acids. Germline V gene sequence: CDR1 MDHEN, CDR2 SYDVKM. CDR3 region: CASNLPLVSEAFF. The CDR3 bases are TGTGCCAGCAATCTCCCTTTGGTGTCTGAAGCTTTCTTT. The complete variable domain, with remaining parts taken from reference TRBV28 and TRBJ1-1, reads DVKVTQSSRYLVKRTGEKVFLECVQDMDHENMFWYRQDPGLGLRLIYFSYDVKMKEKGDIPEGYSVSREKKERFSLILESASTNQTSMYLCASNLPLVSEAFFGQGTRLTVV.

This chain connects TRBV7-2 to TRBJ1-4; 11 bases are shared with TRBD1. The J segment lost 6 bases and the V segment lost 5 bases, leaving 5 bases of the junction unmatched. From germline, CDR1 is SGHTA and CDR2 FQGNSA. The CDR3 consists of 15 residues. This CDR3 is CASSTGQGAYEKLFF. CDR3 bases: TGTGCCAGCAGCACTGGACAGGGGGCTTATGAAAAACTGTTTTTT.

The CDR3 nucleotides are TGTGCCAGCAGCCTGGAAGGCCGTATGGACTACAATGAGCAGTTCTTC. Translating gives CASSLEGRMDYNEQFF. The chain couples TRBV5-6 to TRBJ2-1, with unresolved D. This CDR3 is built from 16 residues. CDR1 SGHDT and CDR2 YYEEEE come from the germline V gene. Trimming took off 4 bases at V and 3 bases at J, with 17 bases between the two ends.

The gene calls are TRBV6-6 and TRBJ1-6; possibly TRBD1 for D (6 bases). Germline CDR1 MNHNY, CDR2 SVGAGI (reference sequence). Deletions cut 6 bases from V and 7 bases from J, with 16 bases between. This CDR3 comprises 15 residues. The DNA of the CDR3 is TGTGCCAGCAGAGCCGGGAAGGGGGGGAATTCACCCCTCCACTTT. Protein product: CASRAGKGGNSPLHF.

The rearrangement joins TRBV5-4 to TRBJ2-1, with TRBD2 matching 15 bases. This CDR3 is built from 18 residues. V lost 3 bases, J lost 9 bases, and 13 bases stayed unmatched. Germline V CDR1 and CDR2: SGHNT, YYREEE (reference sequence). The CDR3 DNA reads TGTGCCAGCAGCTACCCGGGACTAGCGGGAGGTAGGGGAAGTGAGCAGTTCTTC. Amino acids: CASSYPGLAGGRGSEQFF.

This chain uses TRBV6-1 with TRBJ1-2, with a tentative D call TRBD1 (6 bases). The CDR3 length is 15 residues. Trimming removed 2 bases from V and 9 bases from J, with 19 bases in between. Germline V gives CDR1 MNHNS, CDR2 SASEGT. This chain's CDR3 is CASSERVGGEISYTF. Here the CDR3 DNA reads TGTGCCAGCAGTGAAAGGGTAGGGGGAGAGATAAGCTACACCTTC.

The rearrangement joins TRBV19 to TRBJ1-5; D gene uncertain. V was cut by 6 bases and J by 2 bases, with 11 bases left in between. In germline, CDR1 is LNHDA, CDR2 SQIVND (reference sequence). CDR3 length: 14 residues. The CDR3 loop is CASSTAEGNQPQHF. Here the CDR3 DNA reads TGTGCCAGTAGCACAGCTGAGGGCAATCAGCCCCAGCATTTT.

This rearrangement joins TRBV19 to TRBJ2-5; D is perhaps TRBD2 (6 bases). CDR1 LNHDA and CDR2 SQIVND come from the germline V gene (reference sequence). V dropped 7 bases and J dropped 4 bases, with 13 bases sitting between them. The CDR3 is 13 residues long. The DNA for the CDR3 is TGTGCCAGTACCGCGGGGACCCGAGAGACCCAGTACTTC. Its protein product is CASTAGTRETQYF.

The V call is TRBV9, the J call TRBJ2-1, with no clear D. The ends were cut back, 0 bases at V and 0 bases at J, with 10 bases in the middle. This CDR3 contains 16 residues. The V gene's germline CDR1 is SGDLS and CDR2 YYNGEE. This chain's CDR3 is CASSVALGTSYNEQFF. CDR3 DNA: TGTGCCAGCAGCGTAGCCTTGGGCACCTCCTACAATGAGCAGTTCTTC.

This chain uses TRBV3-1 (or the pseudogene TRBV3-2) with TRBJ2-1; no clear D. Germline V gene lookup returns CDR1 LGHDT and CDR2 YNNKEL (reference sequence). The CDR3 runs to 15 residues. Trimming stripped 0 bases from V and 11 bases from J, with 17 bases between. DNA of the CDR3: TGTGCCAGCAGCCAAGAGCTAGTCGCGTCCGCCCAGCAGTTCTTC. It yields the protein CASSQELVASAQQFF.